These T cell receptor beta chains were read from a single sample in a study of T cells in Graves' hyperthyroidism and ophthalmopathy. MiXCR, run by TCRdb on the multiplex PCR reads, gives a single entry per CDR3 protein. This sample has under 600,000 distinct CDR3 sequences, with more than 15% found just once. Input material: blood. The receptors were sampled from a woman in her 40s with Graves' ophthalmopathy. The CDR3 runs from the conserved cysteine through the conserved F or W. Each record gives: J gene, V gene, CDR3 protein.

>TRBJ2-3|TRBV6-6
CASSYHTASGKPDTQYF
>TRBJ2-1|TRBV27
CASSSLTHRAGAYNEQFF
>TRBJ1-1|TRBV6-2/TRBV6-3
CASIPRDPGTEAFF
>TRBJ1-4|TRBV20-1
CSARDRDRDEKLFF
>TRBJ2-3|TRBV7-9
CASRERQGSTDTQYF
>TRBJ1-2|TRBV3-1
CASSPTGRVGYTF
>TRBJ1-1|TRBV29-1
CSVDEGDWSSHTEAFF
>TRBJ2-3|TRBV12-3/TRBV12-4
CARTGPPWTDTQYF
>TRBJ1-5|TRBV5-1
CASSFGRDRVRGIQPQHF
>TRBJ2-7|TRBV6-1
CASSKVQGFGEQYF
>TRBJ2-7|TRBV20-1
CSARSTGGFEQYF
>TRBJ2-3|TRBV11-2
CASSPWKRGGGDTQYF
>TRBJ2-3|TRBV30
CAWSVGGAPDTQYF
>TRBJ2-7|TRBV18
CASSPRRDNSYEQYF
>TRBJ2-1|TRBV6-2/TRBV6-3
CASSYGLAEQFF
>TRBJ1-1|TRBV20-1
CSARMNTEAFF
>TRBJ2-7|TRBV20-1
CSARAGQGESQGRYEQYF
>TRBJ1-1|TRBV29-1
CSVVGVNTEAFF
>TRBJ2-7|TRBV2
CASSLGSHSRGEQYF